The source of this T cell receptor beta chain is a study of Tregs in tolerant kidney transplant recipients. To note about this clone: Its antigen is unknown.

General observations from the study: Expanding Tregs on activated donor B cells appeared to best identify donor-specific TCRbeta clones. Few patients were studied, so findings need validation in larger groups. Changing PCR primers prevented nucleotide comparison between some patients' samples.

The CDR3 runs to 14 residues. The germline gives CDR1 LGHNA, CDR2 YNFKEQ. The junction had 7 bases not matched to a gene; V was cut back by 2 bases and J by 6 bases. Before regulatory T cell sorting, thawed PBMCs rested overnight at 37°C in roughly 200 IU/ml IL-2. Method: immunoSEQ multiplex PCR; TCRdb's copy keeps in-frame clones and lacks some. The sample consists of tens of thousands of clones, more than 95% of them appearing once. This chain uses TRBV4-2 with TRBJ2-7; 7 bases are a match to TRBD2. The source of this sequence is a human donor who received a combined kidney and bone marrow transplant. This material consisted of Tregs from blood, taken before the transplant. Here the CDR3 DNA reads TGTGCCAGCAGCCAAATCTGGGAGGGCCGCGAGCAGTACTTC. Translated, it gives CASSQIWEGREQYF.